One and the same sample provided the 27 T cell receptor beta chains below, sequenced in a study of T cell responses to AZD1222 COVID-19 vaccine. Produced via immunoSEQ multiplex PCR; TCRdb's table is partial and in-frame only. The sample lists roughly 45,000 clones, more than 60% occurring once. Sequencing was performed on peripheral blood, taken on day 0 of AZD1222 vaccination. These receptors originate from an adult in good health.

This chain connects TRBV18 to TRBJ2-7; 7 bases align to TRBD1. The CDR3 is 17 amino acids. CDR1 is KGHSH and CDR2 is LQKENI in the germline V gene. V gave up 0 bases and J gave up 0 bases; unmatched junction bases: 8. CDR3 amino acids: CASSPPILQGSSYEQYV. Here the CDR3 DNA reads TGTGCCAGCTCACCACCGATTTTACAGGGGAGCTCCTACGAGCAGTACGTC.

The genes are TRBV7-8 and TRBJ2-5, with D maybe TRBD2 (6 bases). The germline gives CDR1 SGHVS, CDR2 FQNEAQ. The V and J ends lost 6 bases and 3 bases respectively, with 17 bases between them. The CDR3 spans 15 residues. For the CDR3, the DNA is TGTGCCAGCAGACGAGCGGGCGTTATAAAAGAGACCCAGTACTTC. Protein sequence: CASRRAGVIKETQYF.

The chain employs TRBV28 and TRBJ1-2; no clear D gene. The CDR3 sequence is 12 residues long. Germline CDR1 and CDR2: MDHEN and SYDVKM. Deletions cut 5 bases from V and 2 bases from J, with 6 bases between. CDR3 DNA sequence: TGTGCCAGCAGTAATCCCAACTATGGCTACACCTTC. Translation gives CASSNPNYGYTF.

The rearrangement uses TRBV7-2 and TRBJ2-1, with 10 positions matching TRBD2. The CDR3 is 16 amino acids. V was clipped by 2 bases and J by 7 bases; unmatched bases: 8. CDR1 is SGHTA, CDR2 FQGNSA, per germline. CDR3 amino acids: CASSLIALAGANEQFF. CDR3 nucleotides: TGTGCCAGCAGCTTAATCGCGCTAGCGGGGGCTAATGAGCAGTTCTTC.

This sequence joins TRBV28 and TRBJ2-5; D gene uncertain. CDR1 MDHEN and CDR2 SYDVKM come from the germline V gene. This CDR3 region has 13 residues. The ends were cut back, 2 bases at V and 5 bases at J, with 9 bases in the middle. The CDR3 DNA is TGTGCCAGCAGTTTAGTGGGTCCCGAGACCCAGTACTTC. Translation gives CASSLVGPETQYF.

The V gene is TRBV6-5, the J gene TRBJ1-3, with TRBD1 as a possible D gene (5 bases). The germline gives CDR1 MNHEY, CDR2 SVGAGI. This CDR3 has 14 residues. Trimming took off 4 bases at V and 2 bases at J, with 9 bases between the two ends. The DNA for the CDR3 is TGTGCCAGCAGTTCGACAGATACTGGAAACACCATATATTTT. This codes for CASSSTDTGNTIYF.

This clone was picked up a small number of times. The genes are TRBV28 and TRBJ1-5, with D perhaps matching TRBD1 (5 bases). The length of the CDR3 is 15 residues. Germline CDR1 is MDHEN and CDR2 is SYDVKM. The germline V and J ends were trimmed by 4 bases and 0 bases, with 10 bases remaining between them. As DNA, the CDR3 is TGTGCCAGCAGTTACCCAGGGAATAGCAATCAGCCCCAGCATTTT. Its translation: CASSYPGNSNQPQHF.

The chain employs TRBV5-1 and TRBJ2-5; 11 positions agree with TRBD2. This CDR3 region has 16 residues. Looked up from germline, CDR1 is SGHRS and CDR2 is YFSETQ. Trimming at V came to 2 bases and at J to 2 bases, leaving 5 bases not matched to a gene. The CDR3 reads CASSFVASGGQETQYF. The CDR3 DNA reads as TGCGCCAGCAGCTTTGTGGCTAGCGGGGGGCAAGAGACCCAGTACTTC. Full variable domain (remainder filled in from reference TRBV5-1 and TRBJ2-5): KAGVTQTPRYLIKTRGQQVTLSCSPISGHRSVSWYQQTPGQGLQFLFEYFSETQRNKGNFPGRFSGRQFSNSRSEMNVSTLELGDSALYLCASSFVASGGQETQYFGPGTRLLVL.

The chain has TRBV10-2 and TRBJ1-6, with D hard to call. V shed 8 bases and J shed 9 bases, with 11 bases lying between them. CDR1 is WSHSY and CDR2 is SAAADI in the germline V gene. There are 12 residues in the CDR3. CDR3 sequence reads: CASSLGSSPLHF. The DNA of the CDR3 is TGCGCCAGCTCCCTGGGGTCTTCACCCCTCCACTTT.

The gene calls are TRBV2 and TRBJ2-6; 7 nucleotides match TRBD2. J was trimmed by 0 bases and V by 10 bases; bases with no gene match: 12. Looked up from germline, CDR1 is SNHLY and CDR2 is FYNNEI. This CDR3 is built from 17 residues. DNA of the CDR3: TGTGCCACCGGGGAGGGGCTGATACTCTCTGGGGCCAACGTCCTGACTTTC. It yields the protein CATGEGLILSGANVLTF.

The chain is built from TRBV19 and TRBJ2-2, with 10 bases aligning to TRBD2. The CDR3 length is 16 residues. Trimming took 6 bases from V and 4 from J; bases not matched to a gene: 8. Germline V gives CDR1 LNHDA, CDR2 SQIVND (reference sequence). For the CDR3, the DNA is TGTGCCAGTAGGCCCGAGCGGGAGGGCCGCACCGGGGAGCTGTTTTTT. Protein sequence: CASRPEREGRTGELFF. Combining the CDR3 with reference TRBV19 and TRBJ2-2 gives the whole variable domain DGGITQSPKYLFRKEGQNVTLSCEQNLNHDAMYWYRQDPGQGLRLIYYSQIVNDFQKGDIAEGYSVSREKKESFPLTVTSAQKNPTAFYLCASRPEREGRTGELFFGEGSRLTVL.

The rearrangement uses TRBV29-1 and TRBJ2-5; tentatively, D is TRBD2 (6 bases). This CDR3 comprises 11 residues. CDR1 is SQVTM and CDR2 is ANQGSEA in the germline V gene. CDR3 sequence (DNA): TGCGGGGGGACTTTCCAAGAGACCCAGTACTTC. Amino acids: CGGTFQETQYF.

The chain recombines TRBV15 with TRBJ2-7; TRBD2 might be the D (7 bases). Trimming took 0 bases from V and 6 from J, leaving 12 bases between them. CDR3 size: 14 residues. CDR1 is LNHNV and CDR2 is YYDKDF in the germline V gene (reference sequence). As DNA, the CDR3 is TGTGCCACCAGCAGAGATCGTGCGGGGGCCGAGCAGTACGTC. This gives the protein CATSRDRAGAEQYV.

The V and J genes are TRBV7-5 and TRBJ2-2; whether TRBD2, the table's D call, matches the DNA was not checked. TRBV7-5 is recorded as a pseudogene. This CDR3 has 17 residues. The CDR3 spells CARSLKGWDYNTGELFF. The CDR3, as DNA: TGTGCCAGAAGCTTAAAGGGTTGGGACTATAACACCGGGGAGCTGTTTTTT.

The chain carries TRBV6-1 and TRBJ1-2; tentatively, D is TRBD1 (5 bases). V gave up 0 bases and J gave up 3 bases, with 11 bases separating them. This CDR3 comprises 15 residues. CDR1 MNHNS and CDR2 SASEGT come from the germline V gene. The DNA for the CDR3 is TGTGCCAGCAGTGAAGCGCCAGGAGGGGACTATGGCTACACCTTC. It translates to CASSEAPGGDYGYTF.

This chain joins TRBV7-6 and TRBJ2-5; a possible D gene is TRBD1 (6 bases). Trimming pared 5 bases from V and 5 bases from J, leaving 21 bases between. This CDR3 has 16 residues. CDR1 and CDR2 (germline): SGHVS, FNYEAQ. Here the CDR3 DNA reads TGTGCCAGCAGCAATATGATCAGGGGTTTGCAGGAGACCCAGTACTTC. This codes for CASSNMIRGLQETQYF.

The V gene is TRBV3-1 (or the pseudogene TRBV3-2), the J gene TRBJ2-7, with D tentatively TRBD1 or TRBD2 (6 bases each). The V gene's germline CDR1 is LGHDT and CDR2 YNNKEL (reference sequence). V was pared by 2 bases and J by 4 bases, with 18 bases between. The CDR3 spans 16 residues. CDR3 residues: CASSQPSGRRGYEQYF. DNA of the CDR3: TGTGCCAGCAGCCAACCCTCGGGGCGGAGGGGGTACGAGCAGTACTTC.

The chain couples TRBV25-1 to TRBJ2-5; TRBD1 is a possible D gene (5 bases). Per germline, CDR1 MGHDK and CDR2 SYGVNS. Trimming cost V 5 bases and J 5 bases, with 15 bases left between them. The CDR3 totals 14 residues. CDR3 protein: CASSLGVGFETQYF. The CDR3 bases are TGTGCCAGCAGTCTAGGGGTCGGGTTTGAGACCCAGTACTTC.

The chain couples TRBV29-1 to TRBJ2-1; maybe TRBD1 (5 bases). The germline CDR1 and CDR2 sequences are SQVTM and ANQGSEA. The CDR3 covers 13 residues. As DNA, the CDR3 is TGCACGGTGAGCAGGGCAACCTACAATGAGCAGTTCTTC. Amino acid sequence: CTVSRATYNEQFF.

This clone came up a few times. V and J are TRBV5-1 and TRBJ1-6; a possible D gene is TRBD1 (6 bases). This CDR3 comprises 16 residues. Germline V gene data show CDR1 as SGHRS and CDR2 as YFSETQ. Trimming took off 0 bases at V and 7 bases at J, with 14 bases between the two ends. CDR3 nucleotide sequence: TGCGCCAGCAGCTTGGCGATCCAGGGGCTGAATTCACCCCTCCACTTT. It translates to CASSLAIQGLNSPLHF. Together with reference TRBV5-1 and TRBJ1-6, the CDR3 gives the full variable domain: KAGVTQTPRYLIKTRGQQVTLSCSPISGHRSVSWYQQTPGQGLQFLFEYFSETQRNKGNFPGRFSGRQFSNSRSEMNVSTLELGDSALYLCASSLAIQGLNSPLHFGNGTRLTVT.

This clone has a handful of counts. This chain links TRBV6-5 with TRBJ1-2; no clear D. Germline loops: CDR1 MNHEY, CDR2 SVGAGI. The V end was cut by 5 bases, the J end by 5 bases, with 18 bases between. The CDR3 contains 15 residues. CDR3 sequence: CASSLMTGRTYGYTF. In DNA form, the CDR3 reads TGTGCCAGCAGTCTGATGACCGGCCGAACATATGGCTACACCTTC.

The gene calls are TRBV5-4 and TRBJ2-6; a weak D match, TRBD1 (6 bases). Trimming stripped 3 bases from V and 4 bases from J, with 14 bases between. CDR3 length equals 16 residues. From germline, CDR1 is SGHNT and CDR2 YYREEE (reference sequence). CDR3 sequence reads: CASSSYRAAGANVLTF. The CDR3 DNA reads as TGTGCCAGCAGCTCATACAGGGCGGCCGGGGCCAACGTCCTGACTTTC.

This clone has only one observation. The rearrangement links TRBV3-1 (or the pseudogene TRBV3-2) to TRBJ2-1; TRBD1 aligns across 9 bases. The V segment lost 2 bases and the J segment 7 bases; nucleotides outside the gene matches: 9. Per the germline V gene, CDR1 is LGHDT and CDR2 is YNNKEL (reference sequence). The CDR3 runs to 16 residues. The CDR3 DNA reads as TGTGCCAGCAGCCAATCGGGACAGGGACGAATAAATGAGCAGTTCTTC. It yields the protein CASSQSGQGRINEQFF.

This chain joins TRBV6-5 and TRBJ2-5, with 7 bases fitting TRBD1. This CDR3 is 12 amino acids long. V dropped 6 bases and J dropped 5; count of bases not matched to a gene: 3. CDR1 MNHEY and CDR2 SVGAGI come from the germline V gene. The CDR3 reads CASRGTAETQYF. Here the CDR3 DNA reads TGTGCCAGCAGAGGGACAGCGGAGACCCAGTACTTC.

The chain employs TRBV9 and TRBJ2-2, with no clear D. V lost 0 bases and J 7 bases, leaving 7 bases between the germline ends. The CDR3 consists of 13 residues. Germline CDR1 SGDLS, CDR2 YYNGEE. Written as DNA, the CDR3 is TGTGCCAGCAGCGTAGGCGTCAACGGGGAGCTGTTTTTT. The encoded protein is CASSVGVNGELFF.

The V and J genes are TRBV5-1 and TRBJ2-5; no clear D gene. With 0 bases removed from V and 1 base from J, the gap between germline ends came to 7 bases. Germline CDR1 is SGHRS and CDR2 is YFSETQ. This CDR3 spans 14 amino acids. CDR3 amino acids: CASSLGQVQETQYF. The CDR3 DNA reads TGCGCCAGCAGCTTGGGGCAGGTCCAAGAGACCCAGTACTTC. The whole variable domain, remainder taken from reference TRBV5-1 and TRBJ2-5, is KAGVTQTPRYLIKTRGQQVTLSCSPISGHRSVSWYQQTPGQGLQFLFEYFSETQRNKGNFPGRFSGRQFSNSRSEMNVSTLELGDSALYLCASSLGQVQETQYFGPGTRLLVL.

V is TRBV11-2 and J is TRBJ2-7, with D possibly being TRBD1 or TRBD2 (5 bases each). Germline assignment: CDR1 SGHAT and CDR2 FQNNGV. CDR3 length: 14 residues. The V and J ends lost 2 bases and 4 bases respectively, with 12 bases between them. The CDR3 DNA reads TGTGCCAGCAGCTTAAACGGTGGGGGTTACGAGCAGTACTTC. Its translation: CASSLNGGGYEQYF.